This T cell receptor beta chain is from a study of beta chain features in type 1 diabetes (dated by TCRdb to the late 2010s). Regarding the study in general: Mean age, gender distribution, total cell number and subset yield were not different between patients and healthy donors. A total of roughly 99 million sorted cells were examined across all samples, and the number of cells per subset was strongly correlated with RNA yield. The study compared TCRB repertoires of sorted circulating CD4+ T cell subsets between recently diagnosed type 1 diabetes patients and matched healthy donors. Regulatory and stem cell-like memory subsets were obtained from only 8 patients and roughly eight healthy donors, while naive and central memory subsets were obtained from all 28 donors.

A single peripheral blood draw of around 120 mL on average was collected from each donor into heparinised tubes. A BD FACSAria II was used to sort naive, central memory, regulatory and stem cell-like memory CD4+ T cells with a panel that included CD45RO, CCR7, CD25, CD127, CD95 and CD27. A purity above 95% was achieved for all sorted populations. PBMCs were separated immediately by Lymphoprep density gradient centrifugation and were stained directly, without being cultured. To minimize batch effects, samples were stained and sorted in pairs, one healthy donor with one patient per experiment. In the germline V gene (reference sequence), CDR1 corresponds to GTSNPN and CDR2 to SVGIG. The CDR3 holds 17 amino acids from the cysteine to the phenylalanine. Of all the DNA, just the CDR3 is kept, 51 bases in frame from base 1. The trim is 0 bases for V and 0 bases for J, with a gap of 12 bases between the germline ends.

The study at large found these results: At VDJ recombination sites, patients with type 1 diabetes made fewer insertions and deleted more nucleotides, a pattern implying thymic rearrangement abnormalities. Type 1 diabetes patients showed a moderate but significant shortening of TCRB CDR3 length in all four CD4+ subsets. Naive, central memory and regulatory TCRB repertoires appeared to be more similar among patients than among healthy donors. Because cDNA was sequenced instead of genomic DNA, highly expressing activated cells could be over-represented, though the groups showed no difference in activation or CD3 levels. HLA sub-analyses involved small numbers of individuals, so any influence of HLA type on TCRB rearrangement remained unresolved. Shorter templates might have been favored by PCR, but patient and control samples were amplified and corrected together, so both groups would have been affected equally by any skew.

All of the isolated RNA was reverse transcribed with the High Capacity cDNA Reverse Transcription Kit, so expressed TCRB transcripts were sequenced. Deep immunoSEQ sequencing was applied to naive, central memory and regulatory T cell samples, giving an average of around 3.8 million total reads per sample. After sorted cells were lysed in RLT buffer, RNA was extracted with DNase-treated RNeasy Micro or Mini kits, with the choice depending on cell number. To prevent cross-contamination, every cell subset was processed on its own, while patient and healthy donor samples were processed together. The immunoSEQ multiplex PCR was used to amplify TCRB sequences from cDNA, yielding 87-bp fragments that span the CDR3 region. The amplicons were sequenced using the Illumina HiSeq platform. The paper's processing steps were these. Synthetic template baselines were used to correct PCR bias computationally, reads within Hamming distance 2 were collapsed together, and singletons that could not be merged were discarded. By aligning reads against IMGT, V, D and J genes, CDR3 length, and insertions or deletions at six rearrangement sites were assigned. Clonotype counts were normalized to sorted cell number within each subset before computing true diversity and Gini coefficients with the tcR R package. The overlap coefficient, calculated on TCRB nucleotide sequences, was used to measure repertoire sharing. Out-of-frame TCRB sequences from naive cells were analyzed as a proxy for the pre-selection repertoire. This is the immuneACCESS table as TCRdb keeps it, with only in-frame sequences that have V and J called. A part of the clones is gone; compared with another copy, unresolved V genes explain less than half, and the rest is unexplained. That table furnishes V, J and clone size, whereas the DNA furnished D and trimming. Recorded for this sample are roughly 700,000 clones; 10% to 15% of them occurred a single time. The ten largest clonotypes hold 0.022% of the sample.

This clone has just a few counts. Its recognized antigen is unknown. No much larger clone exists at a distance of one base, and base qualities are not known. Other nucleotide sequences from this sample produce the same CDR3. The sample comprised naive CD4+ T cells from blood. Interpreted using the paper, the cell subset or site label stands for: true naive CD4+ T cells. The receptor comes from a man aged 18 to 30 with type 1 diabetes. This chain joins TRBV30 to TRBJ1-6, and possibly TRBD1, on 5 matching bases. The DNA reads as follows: TGTGCCTGGAGTGTACGAGGGGCCAGCTCCTATAATTCACCCCTCCACTTT. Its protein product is CAWSVRGASSYNSPLHF. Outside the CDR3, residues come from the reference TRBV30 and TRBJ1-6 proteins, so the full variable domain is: SQTIHQWPATLVQPVGSPLSLECTVEGTSNPNLYWYRQAAGRGLQLLFYSVGIGQISSEVPQNLSASRPQDRQFILSSKKLLLSDSGFYLCAWSVRGASSYNSPLHFGNGTRLTVT.